This section outlines one TCR beta chain sequence together with its context. This entry is derived from a study of blood T cell repertoires in COVID-19. The length of the CDR3 is 14 residues. Unmatched junction bases numbered 0, after V lost 1 base and J lost 7 bases. Germline V gene sequence: CDR1 LNHDA, CDR2 SQIVND (reference sequence). Participant ages covered about 18 to 95 years across 24 US areas. Participants' own reports of clinical history determined their cohort assignment. All exposed participants met a person with COVID-19 within 2 weeks before entering the study. The protocol was immunoSEQ multiplex PCR, while the TCRdb copy is restricted to in-frame clones and leaves out a portion. There are 200,000 to 300,000 clones in the sample; roughly four fifths occur only once, and less than 4% lies in the top ten.

Sequenced: PBMCs or T cells enriched from blood (not recorded which). The sequence was obtained from a woman in her forties who had been exposed to COVID-19. This chain connects TRBV19 to TRBJ2-1; 11 bases fit TRBD1. The CDR3 nucleotides read TGTGCCAGTAGTATAGGGGACAGGGGGAATGAGCAGTTCTTC. This gives the protein CASSIGDRGNEQFF.